The sequence of this T cell receptor (beta chain) was determined in a study of T cells in Graves' hyperthyroidism and ophthalmopathy. On the study more broadly: Staff took peripheral blood when the initial diagnosis was made, before any treatment began.

At least ten counts were recorded for this clonotype. RNA transcripts gave rise to amplified TCR beta CDR3 regions. The HTBI primer set drove a first-round RT-PCR of the TCR CDR3. One entry per CDR3 protein results from TCRdb running MiXCR on the multiplex PCR reads. The table lists 140,000 or so distinct CDR3 sequences, 22% of them singletons. Patients aged 18 to 65 with hyperthyroidism were newly diagnosed, with duration under 2 months. An approximately 10 ml volume of fresh peripheral blood provided the PBMCs. The V and J ends lost 0 bases and 4 bases respectively, with 10 bases between them. Germline V gene data show CDR1 as SGHRS and CDR2 as YFSETQ. There are 14 residues in the CDR3.

This TCR was recovered from a woman aged 50 to 60 with Graves' hyperthyroidism that later progressed to Graves' ophthalmopathy. The genes are TRBV5-1 and TRBJ1-2, with a tentative D call TRBD1 (5 bases). Material for sequencing was blood. The CDR3 here is CASSLGGIGYGYTF. The CDR3 bases are TGCGCCAGCAGCTTGGGGGGGATTGGCTATGGCTACACCTTC.